The 30 T cell receptor beta chains given below trace back to one sample, sequenced in a study of blood T cell repertoires in COVID-19. Sequencing used immunoSEQ multiplex PCR; TCRdb keeps in-frame clones, though not all of them. The sample shows 300,000 to 350,000 clones, around nine tenths of them seen only once. Sequencing was carried out using PBMCs or T cells enriched from blood (not recorded which). These receptors were collected from a man aged 25-45 years who had recovered from COVID-19.

V gene TRBV12-3 or TRBV12-4 combines with J gene TRBJ2-7; no firm D call. CDR3 length: 13 residues. Trimming shortened V by 1 base and J by 5 bases, and 9 bases separated the two germline ends. The DNA of the CDR3 is TGTGCCAGCAGTTTAGACAGTTCGGACGAGCAGTACTTC. Amino acid sequence: CASSLDSSDEQYF.

The chain links TRBV7-2 to TRBJ1-5; D uncertain. Trimming took 2 bases from V and 2 from J, leaving 16 bases between them. There are 17 residues in the CDR3. Germline V gene sequence: CDR1 SGHTA, CDR2 FQGNSA. The CDR3 loop is CASSLRHLIQGNQPQHF. The CDR3 nucleotides are TGTGCCAGCAGCTTAAGACATCTCATCCAGGGCAATCAGCCCCAGCATTTT. Using reference TRBV7-2 and TRBJ1-5 for the parts outside the CDR3, the full variable domain is GAGVSQSPSNKVTEKGKDVELRCDPISGHTALYWYRQSLGQGLEFLIYFQGNSAPDKSGLPSDRFSAERTGGSVSTLTIQRTQQEDSAVYLCASSLRHLIQGNQPQHFGDGTRLSIL.

The chain combines TRBV7-8 with TRBJ2-7; 10 positions agree with TRBD1. V lost 1 base and J lost 6; bases outside the gene matches: 9. This CDR3 comprises 16 residues. Germline V gives CDR1 SGHVS, CDR2 FQNEAQ. CDR3 in amino acids: CASSLGNRDRGSEQYF. The DNA for the CDR3 is TGTGCCAGCAGCTTAGGTAACCGGGACAGGGGCAGCGAGCAGTACTTC.

This clone was recorded once. The V gene is TRBV18, the J gene TRBJ2-3; D call uncertain. The CDR3 spans 14 residues. V was clipped by 2 bases and J by 0 bases, with 6 bases between them. Germline V gene sequence: CDR1 KGHSH, CDR2 LQKENI. Here the CDR3 reads CASSPTVSTDTQYF. DNA for the CDR3: TGTGCCAGCTCACCAACAGTGAGCACAGATACGCAGTATTTT.

This clone has a single count. The rearrangement uses TRBV5-4 and TRBJ2-3, with a tentative D call TRBD1 (5 bases). Germline CDR1 and CDR2: SGHNT and YYREEE (reference sequence). This CDR3 contains 15 residues. V dropped 4 bases and J dropped 3 bases, with 15 bases sitting between them. CDR3 protein: CASSPDWGRTDTQYF. CDR3 in DNA: TGTGCCAGCAGCCCGGATTGGGGCAGAACAGATACGCAGTATTTT.

The chain recombines TRBV5-1 with TRBJ2-3, with D unclear. The germline V gene has CDR1 SGHRS and CDR2 YFSETQ. Trimming pared 1 base from V and 4 bases from J, leaving 10 bases between. This CDR3 is 14 amino acids long. CDR3 loop: CASSLFLSPDTQYF. CDR3 bases: TGCGCCAGCAGCTTGTTCCTGTCTCCAGATACGCAGTATTTT.

V is TRBV6-5 and J is TRBJ2-2, with 8 nucleotides matching TRBD1. Trimming removed 6 bases from V and 5 bases from J; junction bases left unmatched: 5. Germline CDR1 is MNHEY and CDR2 is SVGAGI. This CDR3 has 14 residues. In DNA form, the CDR3 reads TGTGCCAGCAGGGGACAGGTTAAAACCGGGGAGCTGTTTTTT. It specifies CASRGQVKTGELFF.

The V and J genes are TRBV19 and TRBJ1-1; 7 bases match TRBD1. J gave up 1 base and V 2 bases, and 7 bases lay outside the gene matches. This CDR3 region has 16 residues. From germline, CDR1 is LNHDA and CDR2 SQIVND (reference sequence). CDR3 coding DNA: TGTGCCAGTAGTATACCGACAGGGAAGACGAACACTGAAGCTTTCTTT. Translating it yields CASSIPTGKTNTEAFF.

The V call is TRBV27, the J call TRBJ1-1; unclear D gene. This CDR3 comprises 16 residues. V was shortened by 0 bases and J by 0 bases, with 11 bases between the two germline ends. Germline V CDR1 and CDR2: MNHEY, SMNVEV (reference sequence). For the CDR3, the DNA is TGTGCCAGCAGTTTATCGGTATCAGTTTTGAACACTGAAGCTTTCTTT. Translating gives CASSLSVSVLNTEAFF.

The chain has TRBV5-1 and TRBJ2-1, with TRBD2 matching 10 bases. Looked up from germline, CDR1 is SGHRS and CDR2 is YFSETQ. The CDR3 has 16 amino acids. V lost 3 bases and J lost 2; bases outside the gene matches: 5. The CDR3 loop is CASSWGTSGAYNEQFF. The DNA for the CDR3 is TGCGCCAGCAGCTGGGGTACTAGCGGGGCCTACAATGAGCAGTTCTTC.

This chain connects TRBV2 to TRBJ2-7, with a possible D match to TRBD2 (6 bases). The CDR3 loop spans 14 amino acids. The V end was cut by 10 bases, the J end by 2 bases, with 18 bases between. Germline CDR1 reads SNHLY; CDR2 reads FYNNEI. CDR3 in amino acids: CATGGISTAYEQYF. The CDR3 nucleotides are TGTGCCACCGGGGGAATTTCGACAGCCTACGAGCAGTACTTC.

The V gene is TRBV28, the J gene TRBJ2-4, with TRBD1 matching over 8 bases. The CDR3 has 16 residues. V shed 4 bases, J shed 5 bases, and the junction held 10 bases outside the gene matches. The germline V gene has CDR1 MDHEN and CDR2 SYDVKM. The chain's CDR3 is CASSSRGRRIENIQYF. The CDR3 nucleotides read TGTGCCAGCAGTTCCAGGGGGCGGAGAATTGAAAACATTCAGTACTTC. Full variable domain (remainder filled in from reference TRBV28 and TRBJ2-4): DVKVTQSSRYLVKRTGEKVFLECVQDMDHENMFWYRQDPGLGLRLIYFSYDVKMKEKGDIPEGYSVSREKKERFSLILESASTNQTSMYLCASSSRGRRIENIQYFGAGTRLSVL.

This clone was found once. This rearrangement joins TRBV9 to TRBJ2-3, with unresolved D. V lost 0 bases and J 1 base, leaving 6 bases between the germline ends. Germline V gene lookup returns CDR1 SGDLS and CDR2 YYNGEE. CDR3 size: 14 residues. DNA for the CDR3: TGTGCCAGCAGCGTAGCCCAGGGCACAGATACGCAGTATTTT. It encodes CASSVAQGTDTQYF.

The V call is TRBV13, the J call TRBJ1-3; D uncertain. CDR1 is PRHDT and CDR2 is FYEKMQ in the germline V gene (reference sequence). The CDR3 runs to 12 residues. Trimming pared 10 bases from V and 4 bases from J, leaving 11 bases between. CDR3 amino acids: CATQTGGNTIYF. CDR3 nucleotides: TGTGCCACCCAGACGGGGGGAAACACCATATATTTT.

The genes are TRBV7-2 and TRBJ2-1, with 8 bases fitting TRBD2. The V and J ends lost 1 base and 7 bases, in that order; junction bases with no gene match: 9. Germline V gives CDR1 SGHTA, CDR2 FQGNSA. The CDR3 loop spans 16 amino acids. The chain's CDR3 is CASSLVGGGSLNEQFF. CDR3 sequence (DNA): TGTGCCAGCAGCTTAGTCGGCGGGGGGTCCCTAAATGAGCAGTTCTTC.

The J gene is TRBJ1-2, the V gene TRBV20-1, with D maybe TRBD1 (5 bases). The CDR3 is made up of 11 amino acids. The V and J ends lost 6 bases and 6 bases respectively, with 11 bases between them. Germline V gene data show CDR1 as DFQATT and CDR2 as SNEGSKA (reference sequence). The CDR3 protein is CSAMGLDGYTF. The CDR3 nucleotides are TGCAGTGCCATGGGACTGGATGGCTACACCTTC.

The V and J genes are TRBV5-6 and TRBJ1-6; D is unresolved. Germline CDR1 is SGHDT and CDR2 is YYEEEE. Between the trimmed V and J ends, which lost 1 base and 5 bases, there was a span of 7 bases. The CDR3 spans 14 residues. In DNA form, the CDR3 reads TGTGCCAGCAGCTTGCTGCCGGATAATTCACCCCTCCACTTT. Translated: CASSLLPDNSPLHF.

V usage is TRBV14 and J usage is TRBJ1-4; D is uncertain. The CDR3 sequence is 14 residues long. Germline V gene lookup returns CDR1 SGHDN and CDR2 FVKESK. Trimming removed 0 bases from V and 8 bases from J, with 10 bases in between. The chain's CDR3 is CASSQEDFGEKLFF. In DNA, the CDR3 is TGTGCCAGCAGCCAAGAGGACTTCGGAGAAAAACTGTTTTTT.

This clone has just one count. The genes are TRBV7-3 and TRBJ2-1, with 11 bases matching TRBD2. The J segment lost 5 bases and the V segment lost 6 bases, leaving 6 bases of the junction unmatched. The CDR3 has 15 residues. Germline V gene lookup returns CDR1 SGHTA and CDR2 FQGTGA. The CDR3 bases are TGTGCCAGCAGGCCCGGGACTAGCGGTAACAATGAGCAGTTCTTC. This translates into CASRPGTSGNNEQFF.

The rearrangement uses TRBV28 and TRBJ2-5, with TRBD1 matching over 8 bases. CDR1 and CDR2 (germline): MDHEN, SYDVKM. CDR3 length equals 17 residues. J gave up 4 bases and V 4 bases, and 14 bases lay outside the gene matches. CDR3 in DNA: TGTGCCAGCAGTTCGCTCCACCTCCGGGACAGGAGAGAGACCCAGTACTTC. Protein sequence: CASSSLHLRDRRETQYF.

The chain has TRBV6-5 and TRBJ1-6; 7 bases fit TRBD1. In germline, CDR1 is MNHEY, CDR2 SVGAGI. V lost 2 bases and J lost 6; bases outside the gene matches: 4. This CDR3 region has 15 residues. The CDR3 here is CASSYGNRGNSPLHF. CDR3 DNA sequence: TGTGCCAGCAGTTACGGTAACAGGGGTAATTCACCCCTCCACTTT.

This clone was found once. The chain uses TRBV24-1 and TRBJ2-3; TRBD2 might be the D (6 bases). The CDR3 totals 15 residues. Germline values: CDR1 KGHDR, CDR2 SFDVKD. V lost 4 bases and J 6 bases, leaving 16 bases between the germline ends. This CDR3 is CATSEGLGKYDTQYF. The CDR3 DNA reads as TGTGCCACCAGTGAGGGACTCGGAAAATACGATACGCAGTATTTT.

The chain carries TRBV6-7 and TRBJ2-7; TRBD2 aligns across 9 bases. TRBV6-7 is filed as an ORF, its function uncertain. CDR3 length: 16 residues. V trimming: 7 bases; J trimming: 5 bases; junction bases outside the gene matches: 15. The CDR3 region is CASILLGSSGEDEQYF. The CDR3 DNA follows: TGTGCCAGCATCTTACTGGGGTCTAGCGGGGAGGACGAGCAGTACTTC.

The chain couples TRBV30 to TRBJ1-4, with D possibly being TRBD1 (5 bases). V was clipped by 0 bases and J by 5 bases, with 10 bases between them. The V gene's germline CDR1 is GTSNPN and CDR2 SVGIG (reference sequence). The CDR3 covers 14 residues. The CDR3: CAWSVSAGNEKLFF. The DNA of the CDR3 is TGTGCCTGGAGTGTTTCCGCAGGGAATGAAAAACTGTTTTTT.

The chain employs TRBV7-9 and TRBJ2-2; 7 bases fit TRBD1. Germline CDR1 and CDR2: SEHNR and FQNEAQ (reference sequence). This CDR3 has 14 amino acids. J gave up 4 bases and V 5 bases, and 4 bases lay outside the gene matches. The CDR3 loop is CASSPGQSTGELFF. The CDR3 DNA reads as TGTGCCAGCAGCCCGGGACAGAGCACCGGGGAGCTGTTTTTT.

The chain carries TRBV6-2 or TRBV6-3 and TRBJ2-5, with D uncertain. Germline assignment: CDR1 MNHEY and CDR2 SVGEGT. V was clipped by 5 bases and J by 3 bases, with 13 bases between them. The CDR3 totals 14 residues. CDR3 in amino acids: CASSENYQKETQYF. CDR3 DNA: TGTGCCAGCAGTGAGAATTATCAAAAAGAGACCCAGTACTTC.

J is TRBJ2-2 and V is TRBV18; no reliable D call. This CDR3 spans 16 amino acids. CDR1 is KGHSH and CDR2 is LQKENI in the germline V gene. Trimming took off 4 bases at V and 3 bases at J, with 15 bases between the two ends. The CDR3 here is CASSQGLTGHTGELFF. The CDR3 DNA sequence: TGTGCCAGCTCACAAGGCCTTACGGGTCACACCGGGGAGCTGTTTTTT.

This clone was found once. The chain links TRBV28 to TRBJ2-7; 8 bases line up with TRBD1. J lost 4 bases, V lost 6 bases, and 11 bases had no gene match. This CDR3 is built from 15 residues. Germline assignment: CDR1 MDHEN and CDR2 SYDVKM. The CDR3, as DNA: TGTGCCAGCAGAGGTTTCGACAGGGGATATTACGAGCAGTACTTC. It specifies CASRGFDRGYYEQYF. Together with reference TRBV28 and TRBJ2-7, the CDR3 gives the full variable domain: DVKVTQSSRYLVKRTGEKVFLECVQDMDHENMFWYRQDPGLGLRLIYFSYDVKMKEKGDIPEGYSVSREKKERFSLILESASTNQTSMYLCASRGFDRGYYEQYFGPGTRLTVT.

CDR3 region: CASSAGTGDEQYF. The CDR3 DNA reads TGTGCCAGCAGTGCCGGGACAGGGGACGAGCAGTACTTC. This sequence joins TRBV28 and TRBJ2-7; TRBD1 aligns across 10 bases. The CDR3 covers 13 residues. The V and J ends lost 5 bases and 5 bases, in that order; junction bases with no gene match: 3. From germline, CDR1 is MDHEN and CDR2 SYDVKM.

This clone was observed a handful of times. The genes are TRBV18 and TRBJ1-5; 8 bases line up with TRBD1. The CDR3 is made up of 16 amino acids. Per the germline V gene, CDR1 is KGHSH and CDR2 is LQKENI. The V gene end was trimmed by 4 bases and the J gene end by 3 bases; junction bases not matched to a gene: 8. CDR3 sequence reads: CASSLGTGVFNQPQHF. For the CDR3, the DNA is TGTGCCAGCTCACTAGGGACAGGAGTATTCAATCAGCCCCAGCATTTT.